Below, 30 T cell receptor beta chains from the same sample are listed, as sequenced in a study of PD-L1 blockade in urothelial cancer. The assay was immunoSEQ multiplex PCR, and TCRdb's table has in-frame clones only and misses some. In the table there are under 40,000 clones, 85% to 90% of which are singletons. The starting material was PBMCs, obtained around atezolizumab (anti-PD-L1) treatment. The source of these receptors is a man in his 60s with urothelial cancer.

V gene TRBV7-9 combines with J gene TRBJ2-7; D gene ambiguous. The germline V and J ends were trimmed by 5 bases and 5 bases, with 10 bases remaining between them. Looked up from germline, CDR1 is SEHNR and CDR2 is FQNEAQ (reference sequence). The CDR3 has 12 residues. The CDR3 loop is CASSAKPHEQYF. In DNA, the CDR3 is TGTGCCAGCAGCGCCAAGCCCCACGAGCAGTACTTC.

This rearrangement joins TRBV12-5 to TRBJ2-5; D gene uncertain. V lost 1 base and J 2 bases, leaving 5 bases between the germline ends. The CDR3 has 13 residues. Germline lookup yields CDR1 LGHNT and CDR2 FRNRAP. The CDR3, as DNA: TGTGCTAGTGGTTTGGGTCAGCAAGAGACCCAGTACTTC. This encodes CASGLGQQETQYF.

The chain carries TRBV6-1 and TRBJ2-7; D perhaps matches TRBD1 (6 bases). The V gene lost 4 bases and the J gene lost 0 bases, with 19 bases spanning the gap. CDR1 is MNHNS, CDR2 SASEGT, per germline. This CDR3 has 17 residues. The CDR3 loop reads CASSGQRQAISSYEQYF. In nucleotides, the CDR3 is TGTGCCAGCAGTGGACAGAGACAGGCCATCTCCTCCTACGAGCAGTACTTC.

This rearrangement joins TRBV2 to TRBJ2-6; the D gene is possibly TRBD1 (6 bases). The CDR3 covers 15 residues. From germline, CDR1 is SNHLY and CDR2 FYNNEI. Deletions cut 4 bases from V and 2 bases from J, with 9 bases between. The CDR3 nucleotides read TGTGCCAGCAGTGTCAACAGGGCTGGGGCCAACGTCCTGACTTTC. Protein: CASSVNRAGANVLTF.

The rearrangement joins TRBV9 to TRBJ2-1; TRBD1 matches 7 bases. The length of the CDR3 is 15 residues. The V and J ends lost 3 bases and 0 bases, in that order; junction bases with no gene match: 3. CDR1 and CDR2 from the germline V gene are SGDLS and YYNGEE. CDR3 in DNA: TGTGCCAGCAGCGCTAGGGGGCGCTCCTACAATGAGCAGTTCTTC. This encodes CASSARGRSYNEQFF.

The CDR3 region is CATSRGSDRVGGELFF. The CDR3 DNA reads TGTGCCACCAGCAGAGGTTCCGACAGGGTTGGCGGGGAGCTGTTTTTT. The J gene is TRBJ2-2, the V gene TRBV15, with TRBD1 matching over 7 bases. J lost 7 bases, V lost 1 base, and 9 bases had no gene match. Germline assignment: CDR1 LNHNV and CDR2 YYDKDF (reference sequence). This CDR3 is 16 amino acids long.

V is TRBV9 and J is TRBJ2-7, with D maybe TRBD2 (6 bases). Germline loops: CDR1 SGDLS, CDR2 YYNGEE. Trimming took 0 bases from V and 7 from J, leaving 17 bases between them. The CDR3 loop spans 15 amino acids. Here the CDR3 reads CASSVGAGWGVEQYF. The CDR3 DNA follows: TGTGCCAGCAGCGTAGGGGCCGGGTGGGGGGTAGAGCAGTACTTC.

The chain couples TRBV6-6 to TRBJ2-7; maybe TRBD2 (5 bases). The CDR3 has 13 amino acids. Trimming pared 6 bases from V and 1 base from J, leaving 10 bases between. The germline V gene has CDR1 MNHNY and CDR2 SVGAGI (reference sequence). In nucleotides, the CDR3 is TGTGCCAGCAGGCGAGGGCCTTCCTACGAGCAGTACTTC. Its protein is CASRRGPSYEQYF.

The V gene is TRBV19, the J gene TRBJ2-5; D gene uncertain. The CDR3 is made up of 14 amino acids. V was pared by 7 bases and J by 3 bases, with 15 bases between. Germline V CDR1 and CDR2: LNHDA, SQIVND (reference sequence). CDR3 bases: TGTGCCAGTACCTCTTCAGTGGCGGAAGAGACCCAGTACTTC. Its translation is CASTSSVAEETQYF.

V usage is TRBV11-2 and J usage is TRBJ2-1; D is possibly TRBD1 (5 bases). The CDR3 covers 16 residues. Germline loops: CDR1 SGHAT, CDR2 FQNNGV. V was pared by 1 base and J by 6 bases, with 16 bases between. The CDR3 region is CASSLGVGATPNEQFF. The CDR3 nucleotides read TGTGCCAGCAGCTTAGGAGTTGGGGCTACGCCCAATGAGCAGTTCTTC.

V gene TRBV11-2 combines with J gene TRBJ1-4, with 7 bases that match TRBD1. This CDR3 region has 16 residues. Trimming removed 5 bases from V and 3 bases from J; junction bases left unmatched: 9. The germline V gene has CDR1 SGHAT and CDR2 FQNNGV. The CDR3 DNA is TGTGCCAGCAGCCGAGGGGGCGCGGCTGCTAATGAAAAACTGTTTTTT. Its protein product is CASSRGGAAANEKLFF.

CDR3 region: CASSLGTGGKTQYF. As DNA, the CDR3 is TGTGCCAGCAGTTTAGGGACAGGGGGAAAGACCCAGTACTTC. The chain has TRBV27 and TRBJ2-5; 11 nucleotides line up with TRBD1. The CDR3 extends over 14 amino acids. CDR1 is MNHEY, CDR2 SMNVEV, per germline (reference sequence). The ends lost 2 bases at V and 6 bases at J; junction bases unmatched: 2.

This clone was recorded only once. The rearrangement uses TRBV7-3 and TRBJ1-1; D is perhaps TRBD1 (5 bases). Trimming left V 5 bases short and J 1 base short, with 17 bases between. This CDR3 spans 16 amino acids. Germline CDR1 and CDR2: SGHTA and FQGTGA. The CDR3 nucleotides are TGTGCCAGCAGCCCCACAGGCGTCCCAGGGAACACTGAAGCTTTCTTT. It encodes CASSPTGVPGNTEAFF.

This chain links TRBV28 with TRBJ1-6; the D gene is possibly TRBD1 (5 bases). Deletions cut 7 bases from V and 3 bases from J, with 16 bases between. This CDR3 comprises 16 residues. In germline, CDR1 is MDHEN, CDR2 SYDVKM. CDR3: CASTPWWGDYNSPLHF. The CDR3 nucleotides read TGTGCCAGCACCCCGTGGTGGGGGGACTATAATTCACCCCTCCACTTT.

V usage is TRBV28 and J usage is TRBJ2-1, with D possibly matching TRBD2 (6 bases). The CDR3 spans 11 residues. The V end lost 5 bases, the J end lost 13 bases, and 12 bases lay between the germline ends. Per germline, CDR1 MDHEN and CDR2 SYDVKM. CDR3 residues: CASSVGTFQFF. DNA of the CDR3: TGTGCCAGCAGTGTCGGGACTTTCCAGTTCTTC.

The rearrangement links TRBV5-4 to TRBJ1-2; 10 nucleotides match TRBD1. V lost 0 bases to trimming and J lost 8 bases; unmatched junction nucleotides: 10. Germline CDR1 reads SGHNT; CDR2 reads YYREEE (reference sequence). CDR3 length equals 16 residues. As DNA, the CDR3 is TGTGCCAGCAGCTTGGGTTTAGGGACAGGGGTTTCGGGCTACACCTTC. It encodes CASSLGLGTGVSGYTF. Variable domain in full (rest from reference TRBV5-4 and TRBJ1-2): ETGVTQSPTHLIKTRGQQVTLRCSSQSGHNTVSWYQQALGQGPQFIFQYYREEENGRGNFPPRFSGLQFPNYSSELNVNALELDDSALYLCASSLGLGTGVSGYTFGSGTRLTVV.

The rearrangement links TRBV21-1 to TRBJ1-5; the table's D call TRBD1 went unverified against the DNA. TRBV21-1 is tagged as a pseudogene. The CDR3 totals 16 residues. The CDR3 nucleotides are TGTGCCAGCAGCAAACCGGGACACGATAGCAATCAGCCCCAGCATTTT. Its translation is CASSKPGHDSNQPQHF.

The V call is TRBV7-8, the J call TRBJ2-7, with D perhaps TRBD2 (5 bases). Germline lookup yields CDR1 SGHVS and CDR2 FQNEAQ. V was clipped by 5 bases and J by 1 base, with 12 bases between them. This CDR3 spans 14 amino acids. The chain's CDR3 is CASSHASGSYEQYF. CDR3 coding DNA: TGTGCCAGCAGCCATGCGTCGGGGTCCTACGAGCAGTACTTC.

The rearrangement links TRBV20-1 to TRBJ2-7; D perhaps matches TRBD2 (5 bases). Trimming took off 3 bases at V and 4 bases at J, with 7 bases between the two ends. Germline V gene lookup returns CDR1 DFQATT and CDR2 SNEGSKA (reference sequence). CDR3 length: 11 residues. The CDR3 here is CSASGKYEQYF. The CDR3 DNA is TGCAGTGCTAGCGGGAAATACGAGCAGTACTTC.

The V call is TRBV19, the J call TRBJ2-1; 11 nucleotides line up with TRBD2. With V trimmed by 6 bases and J by 4 bases, 5 bases remained unmatched. The CDR3 has 15 residues. The germline gives CDR1 LNHDA, CDR2 SQIVND (reference sequence). The CDR3 sequence: CASRDGTSGYNEQFF. DNA of the CDR3: TGTGCCAGTAGGGACGGGACTAGCGGATACAATGAGCAGTTCTTC.

The rearrangement links TRBV13 to TRBJ2-3; 12 bases map to TRBD2. Germline trimming cut 0 bases from V and 4 bases from J; bases unmatched to any gene: 11. The germline V gene encodes CDR1 PRHDT and CDR2 FYEKMQ (reference sequence). CDR3 size: 19 residues. The CDR3: CASSLGGLAGTNTADTQYF. In nucleotides, the CDR3 is TGTGCCAGCAGCTTAGGCGGACTAGCGGGGACTAACACTGCAGATACGCAGTATTTT. The whole variable domain, remainder taken from reference TRBV13 and TRBJ2-3, is AAGVIQSPRHLIKEKRETATLKCYPIPRHDTVYWYQQGPGQDPQFLISFYEKMQSDKGSIPDRFSAQQFSDYHSELNMSSLELGDSALYFCASSLGGLAGTNTADTQYFGPGTRLTVL.

This clone was detected once. The V and J genes are TRBV6-5 and TRBJ2-7, with 8 bases aligning to TRBD1. The germline V gene has CDR1 MNHEY and CDR2 SVGAGI. The V gene end was trimmed by 8 bases and the J gene end by 4 bases; junction bases not matched to a gene: 7. The CDR3 length is 13 residues. The CDR3 protein is CASARTGGYEQYF. DNA for the CDR3: TGTGCCAGCGCCCGAACAGGGGGGTACGAGCAGTACTTC.

V and J are TRBV20-1 and TRBJ2-7; D gene ambiguous. This CDR3 region has 10 residues. Trimming cost V 6 bases and J 3 bases, with 6 bases left between them. Germline-derived CDR1 and CDR2 are DFQATT and SNEGSKA (reference sequence). CDR3 coding DNA: TGCAGTGCATTAGACTACGAGCAGTACTTC. Translated, it gives CSALDYEQYF.

This chain uses TRBV7-2 with TRBJ2-6; D not resolved. Germline-derived CDR1 and CDR2 are SGHTA and FQGNSA. There are 15 residues in the CDR3. The V gene lost 4 bases and the J gene lost 0 bases, with 7 bases spanning the gap. The CDR3 sequence: CASSSEFSGANVLTF. CDR3 coding DNA: TGTGCCAGCAGCTCGGAGTTCTCTGGGGCCAACGTCCTGACTTTC.

The chain is built from TRBV25-1 and TRBJ2-5, with 8 bases lining up with TRBD2. This CDR3 contains 13 residues. Trimming at V came to 10 bases and at J to 4 bases, leaving 8 bases not matched to a gene. The germline V gene has CDR1 MGHDK and CDR2 SYGVNS. DNA for the CDR3: TGTGCCACCTTGGGCCGGGGGGGAGAGACCCAGTACTTC. Encoded protein: CATLGRGGETQYF. The whole variable domain, filled in from reference TRBV25-1 and TRBJ2-5, reads EADIYQTPRYLVIGTGKKITLECSQTMGHDKMYWYQQDPGMELHLIHYSYGVNSTEKGDLSSESTVSRIRTEHFPLTLESARPSHTSQYLCATLGRGGETQYFGPGTRLLVL.

The gene calls are TRBV4-1 and TRBJ2-2, with D uncertain. Trimming took 1 base from V and 2 from J, leaving 8 bases between them. The germline gives CDR1 MGHRA, CDR2 YSYEKL. CDR3 length: 15 amino acids. The CDR3 DNA reads TGCGCCAGCAGCCAAGCTGGGCAAAACACCGGGGAGCTGTTTTTT. Translation: CASSQAGQNTGELFF.

The chain links TRBV19 to TRBJ2-1; maybe TRBD2 (6 bases). This CDR3 is 13 amino acids long. Germline V gene sequence: CDR1 LNHDA, CDR2 SQIVND (reference sequence). Deletions cut 5 bases from V and 6 bases from J, with 11 bases between. CDR3 bases: TGTGCCAGTAGTTCGGGACTCCCCAATGAGCAGTTCTTC. It specifies CASSSGLPNEQFF.

The chain recombines TRBV18 with TRBJ2-3; 7 positions match TRBD2. The CDR3 sequence is 17 residues long. V shed 1 base, J shed 3 bases, and the junction held 10 bases outside the gene matches. From germline, CDR1 is KGHSH and CDR2 LQKENI. CDR3 protein: CASSPLGGGVATDTQYF. The CDR3 region has the DNA TGTGCCAGCTCACCACTTGGGGGGGGTGTCGCTACAGATACGCAGTATTTT.

The V call is TRBV2, the J call TRBJ1-4; D is unresolved. The CDR3 length is 13 residues. Trimming removed 6 bases at V and 3 bases at J, with 8 bases between. Germline loops: CDR1 SNHLY, CDR2 FYNNEI. CDR3 DNA: TGTGCCAGCAGAGACTTACCTAATGAAAAACTGTTTTTT. Residues: CASRDLPNEKLFF.

This chain joins TRBV18 and TRBJ2-5; 8 bases are a match to TRBD1. This CDR3 contains 15 residues. Germline V lookup: CDR1 KGHSH, CDR2 LQKENI. V lost 3 bases and J lost 1; bases outside the gene matches: 4. The CDR3 bases are TGTGCCAGCTCACCCGGGACAGGCCTCCAAGAGACCCAGTACTTC. Amino acid sequence: CASSPGTGLQETQYF.